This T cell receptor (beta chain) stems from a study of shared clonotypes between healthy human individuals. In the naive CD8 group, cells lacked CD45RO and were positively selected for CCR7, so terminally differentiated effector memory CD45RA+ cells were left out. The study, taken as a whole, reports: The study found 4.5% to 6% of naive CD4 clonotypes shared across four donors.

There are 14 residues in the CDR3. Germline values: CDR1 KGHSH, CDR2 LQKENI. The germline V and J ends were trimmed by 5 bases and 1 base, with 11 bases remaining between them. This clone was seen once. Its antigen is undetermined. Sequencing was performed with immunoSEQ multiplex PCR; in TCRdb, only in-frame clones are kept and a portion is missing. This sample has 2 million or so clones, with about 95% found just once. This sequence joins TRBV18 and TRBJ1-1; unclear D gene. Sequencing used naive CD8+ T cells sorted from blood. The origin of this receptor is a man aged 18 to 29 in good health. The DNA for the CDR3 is TGTGCCAGCTCATCGGAACACTCGAACACTGAAGCTTTCTTT. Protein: CASSSEHSNTEAFF.